This T cell receptor beta chain was found in a study of blood T cell repertoires in COVID-19. The germline V gene has CDR1 SGHNT and CDR2 YYREEE (reference sequence). V lost 4 bases, J lost 3 bases, and 10 bases lay in between. This CDR3 has 13 residues. Some clones are missing from TCRdb's copy, which holds only in-frame ones; the method was immunoSEQ multiplex PCR. Among 220,000 or so clones listed, more than 75% were seen once. The chain recombines TRBV5-4 with TRBJ1-1, with D possibly being TRBD1 (6 bases). Sequencing used peripheral blood. The TCR sequence derives from a woman of 80 years or more with COVID-19, enrolled during active disease. CDR3 nucleotides: TGTGCCAGCAGCAAACAGGGTTACACTGAAGCTTTCTTT. Its protein is CASSKQGYTEAFF.